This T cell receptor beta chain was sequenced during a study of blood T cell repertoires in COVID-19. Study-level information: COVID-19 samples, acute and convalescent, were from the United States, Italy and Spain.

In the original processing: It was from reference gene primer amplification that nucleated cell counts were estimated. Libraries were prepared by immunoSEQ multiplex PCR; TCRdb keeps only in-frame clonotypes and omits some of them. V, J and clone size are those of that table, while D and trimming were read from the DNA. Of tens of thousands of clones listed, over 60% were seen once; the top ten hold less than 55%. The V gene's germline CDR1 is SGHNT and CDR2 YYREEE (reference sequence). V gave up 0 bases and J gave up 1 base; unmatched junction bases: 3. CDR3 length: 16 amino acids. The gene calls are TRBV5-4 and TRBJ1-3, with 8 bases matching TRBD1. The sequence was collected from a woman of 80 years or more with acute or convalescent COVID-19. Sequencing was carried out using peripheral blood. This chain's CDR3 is CASSLDRGSSGNTIYF. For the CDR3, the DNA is TGTGCCAGCAGCTTGGACAGGGGGTCATCTGGAAACACCATATATTTT.